This TCR beta chain was retrieved from a study of naive and memory T cell subsets. General study results and limits: Especially in CD8 cells, naive repertoires contained a few larger clonotypes, possibly CD45RA-re-expressing memory cells.

The ends were cut back, 5 bases at V and 8 bases at J, with 12 bases in the middle. The CDR3 runs to 12 residues. CDR1 is MNHEY and CDR2 is SMNVEV in the germline V gene (reference sequence). This clonotype has ten or more counts. The antigen remains undetermined. Two oligonucleotides, mixed equimolar, formed the beta constant-region primer covering TRBC1 and TRBC2. Four rounds of PCR amplified the ligated cDNA using nested alpha and beta constant-region primers plus SP2. TCRdb re-derived calls from the UMI-ligation and nested PCR reads in MiXCR, one entry per CDR3 protein. The sample lists about 100,000 distinct CDR3 sequences, more than 12% occurring once.

The chain links TRBV27 to TRBJ1-1; no clear D. The sample comprised naive CD8+ T cells from blood. The receptor was isolated from a human donor in good health. The CDR3 region is CASSPLPGEAFF. The CDR3 coding sequence is TGTGCCAGCAGTCCGCTCCCGGGAGAAGCTTTCTTT.